This TCR beta chain comes out of a study of control samples from healthy donors and cancer patients. The data were produced by immunoSEQ multiplex PCR, yet TCRdb's version contains in-frame clones alone and is incomplete. The sample includes about 94,000 clones, roughly 86% of them seen just once. The CDR3 extends over 15 amino acids. V shed 1 base and J shed 5 bases, with 12 bases lying between them. Germline V gene data show CDR1 as LGHDT and CDR2 as YNNKEL (reference sequence). The receptor's source is a woman aged 50 to 65 in good health. The sequencing sample was made of blood. V usage is TRBV3-1 (or the pseudogene TRBV3-2) and J usage is TRBJ2-1, with D perhaps TRBD1 (5 bases). CDR3: CASSQGWGANNEQFF. The DNA for the CDR3 is TGTGCCAGCAGCCAAGGATGGGGCGCCAACAATGAGCAGTTCTTC.